This TCR beta chain emerged from a study of OX40 agonist ivuxolimab in advanced cancers. Study summary: An anti-OX40 (CD134) antibody with agonistic activity, ivuxolimab, was administered to patients. Patients in dose escalation had liver, melanoma, kidney or head and neck cancers.

The germline V gene encodes CDR1 LNHDA and CDR2 SQIVND (reference sequence). The CDR3 is made up of 13 amino acids. The V and J ends lost 6 bases and 5 bases respectively, with 13 bases between them. Study-level points and caveats: Partial responders at 0.1-3.0 mg/kg had among the lowest clonal expansion.

On this clone itself: Its antigen is as yet unknown.

TCRdb's copy holds only in-frame clones and misses some; the assay was immunoSEQ multiplex PCR. The repertoire holds under 90,000 clones, with roughly 91% as singletons. The V call is TRBV19, the J call TRBJ2-5; D is perhaps TRBD1 (5 bases). This specimen was CD4+ or CD8+ T cells sorted from blood, taken in a trial of the OX40 agonist ivuxolimab. This sequence originates from an adult with an advanced solid tumor such as melanoma, head and neck, liver or kidney cancer. CDR3 in DNA: TGTGCCAGTAGGACGACACCAGGGGAGACCCAGTACTTC. Amino acids: CASRTTPGETQYF.